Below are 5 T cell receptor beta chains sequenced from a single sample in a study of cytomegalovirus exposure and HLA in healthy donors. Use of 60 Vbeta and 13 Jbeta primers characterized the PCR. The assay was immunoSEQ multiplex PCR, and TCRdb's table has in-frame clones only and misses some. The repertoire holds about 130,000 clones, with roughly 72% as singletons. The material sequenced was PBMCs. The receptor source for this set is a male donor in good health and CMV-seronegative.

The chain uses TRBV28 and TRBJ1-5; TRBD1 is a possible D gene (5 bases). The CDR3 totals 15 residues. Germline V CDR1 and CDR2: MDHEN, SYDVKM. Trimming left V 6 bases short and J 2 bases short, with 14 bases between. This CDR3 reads CASRAPGLRNQPQHF. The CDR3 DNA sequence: TGTGCCAGCAGGGCCCCAGGGTTGCGCAATCAGCCCCAGCATTTT.

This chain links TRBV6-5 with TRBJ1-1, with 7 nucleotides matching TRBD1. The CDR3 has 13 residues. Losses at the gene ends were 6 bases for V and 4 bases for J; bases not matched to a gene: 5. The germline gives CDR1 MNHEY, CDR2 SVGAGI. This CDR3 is CASSPDRATEAFF. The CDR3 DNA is TGTGCCAGCAGCCCAGACAGGGCCACTGAAGCTTTCTTT.

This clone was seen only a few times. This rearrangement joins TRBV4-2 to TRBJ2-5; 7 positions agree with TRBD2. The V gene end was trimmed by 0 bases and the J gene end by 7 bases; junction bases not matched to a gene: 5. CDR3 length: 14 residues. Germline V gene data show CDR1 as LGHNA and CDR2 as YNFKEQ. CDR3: CASSQEAREGTQYF. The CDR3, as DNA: TGTGCCAGCAGCCAAGAGGCGAGGGAGGGGACCCAGTACTTC.

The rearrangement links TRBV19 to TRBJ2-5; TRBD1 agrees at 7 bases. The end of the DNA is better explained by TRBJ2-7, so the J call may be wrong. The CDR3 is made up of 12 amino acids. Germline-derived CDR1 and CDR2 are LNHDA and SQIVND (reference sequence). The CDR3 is CASSRDSYEQYF. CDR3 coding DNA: TGTGCCAGTAGTCGGGACAGCTACGAGCAGTACTTC.

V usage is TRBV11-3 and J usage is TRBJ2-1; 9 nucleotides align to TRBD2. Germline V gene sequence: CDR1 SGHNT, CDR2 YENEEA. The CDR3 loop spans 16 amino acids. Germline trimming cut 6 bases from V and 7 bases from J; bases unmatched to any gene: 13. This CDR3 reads CASRRKGLAEKNEQFF. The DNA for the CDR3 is TGTGCCAGCAGACGTAAGGGACTAGCAGAAAAGAATGAGCAGTTCTTC.